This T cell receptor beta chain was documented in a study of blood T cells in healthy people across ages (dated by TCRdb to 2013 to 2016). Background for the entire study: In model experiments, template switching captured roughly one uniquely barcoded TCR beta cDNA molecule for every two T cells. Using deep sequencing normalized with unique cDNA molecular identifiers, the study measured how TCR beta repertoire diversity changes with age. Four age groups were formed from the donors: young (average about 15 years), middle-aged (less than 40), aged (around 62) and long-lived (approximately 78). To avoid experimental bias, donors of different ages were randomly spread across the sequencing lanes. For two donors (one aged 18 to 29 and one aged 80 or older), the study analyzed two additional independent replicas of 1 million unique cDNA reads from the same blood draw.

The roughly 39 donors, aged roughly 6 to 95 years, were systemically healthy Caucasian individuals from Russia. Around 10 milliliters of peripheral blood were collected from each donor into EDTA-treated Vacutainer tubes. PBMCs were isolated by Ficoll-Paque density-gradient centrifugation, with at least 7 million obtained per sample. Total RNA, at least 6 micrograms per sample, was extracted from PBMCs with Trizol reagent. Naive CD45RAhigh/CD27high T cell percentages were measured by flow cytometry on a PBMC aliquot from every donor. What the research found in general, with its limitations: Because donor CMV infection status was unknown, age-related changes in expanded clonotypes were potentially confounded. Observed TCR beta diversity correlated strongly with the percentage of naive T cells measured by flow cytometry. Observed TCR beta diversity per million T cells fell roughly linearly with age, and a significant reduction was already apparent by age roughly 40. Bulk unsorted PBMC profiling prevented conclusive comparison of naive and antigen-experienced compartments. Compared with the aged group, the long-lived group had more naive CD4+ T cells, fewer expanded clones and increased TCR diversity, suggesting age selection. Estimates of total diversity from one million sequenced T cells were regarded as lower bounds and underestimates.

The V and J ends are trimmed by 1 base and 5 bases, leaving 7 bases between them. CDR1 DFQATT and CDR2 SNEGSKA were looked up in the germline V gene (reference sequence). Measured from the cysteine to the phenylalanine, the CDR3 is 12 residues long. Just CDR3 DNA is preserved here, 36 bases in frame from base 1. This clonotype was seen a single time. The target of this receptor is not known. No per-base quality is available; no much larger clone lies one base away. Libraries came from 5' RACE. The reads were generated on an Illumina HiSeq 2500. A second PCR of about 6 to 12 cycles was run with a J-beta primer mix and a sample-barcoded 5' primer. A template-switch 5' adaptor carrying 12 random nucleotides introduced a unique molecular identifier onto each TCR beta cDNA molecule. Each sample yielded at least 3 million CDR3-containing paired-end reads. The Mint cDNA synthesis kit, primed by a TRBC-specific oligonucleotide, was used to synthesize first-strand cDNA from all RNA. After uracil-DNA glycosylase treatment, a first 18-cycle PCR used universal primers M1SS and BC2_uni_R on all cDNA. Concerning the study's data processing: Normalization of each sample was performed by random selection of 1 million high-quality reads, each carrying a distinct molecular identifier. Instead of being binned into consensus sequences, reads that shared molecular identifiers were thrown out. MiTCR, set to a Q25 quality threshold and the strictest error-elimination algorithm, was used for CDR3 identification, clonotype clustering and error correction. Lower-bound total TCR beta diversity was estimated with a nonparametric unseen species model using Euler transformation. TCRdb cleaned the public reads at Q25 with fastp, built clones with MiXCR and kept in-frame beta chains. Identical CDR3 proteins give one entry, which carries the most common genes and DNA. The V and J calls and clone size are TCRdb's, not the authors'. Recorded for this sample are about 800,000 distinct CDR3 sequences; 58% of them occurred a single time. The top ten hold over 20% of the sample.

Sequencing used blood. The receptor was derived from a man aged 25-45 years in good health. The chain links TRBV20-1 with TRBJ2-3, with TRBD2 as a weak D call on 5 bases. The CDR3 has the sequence CSARGEGDTQYF. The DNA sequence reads TGCAGTGCTAGAGGCGAGGGAGATACGCAGTATTTT.